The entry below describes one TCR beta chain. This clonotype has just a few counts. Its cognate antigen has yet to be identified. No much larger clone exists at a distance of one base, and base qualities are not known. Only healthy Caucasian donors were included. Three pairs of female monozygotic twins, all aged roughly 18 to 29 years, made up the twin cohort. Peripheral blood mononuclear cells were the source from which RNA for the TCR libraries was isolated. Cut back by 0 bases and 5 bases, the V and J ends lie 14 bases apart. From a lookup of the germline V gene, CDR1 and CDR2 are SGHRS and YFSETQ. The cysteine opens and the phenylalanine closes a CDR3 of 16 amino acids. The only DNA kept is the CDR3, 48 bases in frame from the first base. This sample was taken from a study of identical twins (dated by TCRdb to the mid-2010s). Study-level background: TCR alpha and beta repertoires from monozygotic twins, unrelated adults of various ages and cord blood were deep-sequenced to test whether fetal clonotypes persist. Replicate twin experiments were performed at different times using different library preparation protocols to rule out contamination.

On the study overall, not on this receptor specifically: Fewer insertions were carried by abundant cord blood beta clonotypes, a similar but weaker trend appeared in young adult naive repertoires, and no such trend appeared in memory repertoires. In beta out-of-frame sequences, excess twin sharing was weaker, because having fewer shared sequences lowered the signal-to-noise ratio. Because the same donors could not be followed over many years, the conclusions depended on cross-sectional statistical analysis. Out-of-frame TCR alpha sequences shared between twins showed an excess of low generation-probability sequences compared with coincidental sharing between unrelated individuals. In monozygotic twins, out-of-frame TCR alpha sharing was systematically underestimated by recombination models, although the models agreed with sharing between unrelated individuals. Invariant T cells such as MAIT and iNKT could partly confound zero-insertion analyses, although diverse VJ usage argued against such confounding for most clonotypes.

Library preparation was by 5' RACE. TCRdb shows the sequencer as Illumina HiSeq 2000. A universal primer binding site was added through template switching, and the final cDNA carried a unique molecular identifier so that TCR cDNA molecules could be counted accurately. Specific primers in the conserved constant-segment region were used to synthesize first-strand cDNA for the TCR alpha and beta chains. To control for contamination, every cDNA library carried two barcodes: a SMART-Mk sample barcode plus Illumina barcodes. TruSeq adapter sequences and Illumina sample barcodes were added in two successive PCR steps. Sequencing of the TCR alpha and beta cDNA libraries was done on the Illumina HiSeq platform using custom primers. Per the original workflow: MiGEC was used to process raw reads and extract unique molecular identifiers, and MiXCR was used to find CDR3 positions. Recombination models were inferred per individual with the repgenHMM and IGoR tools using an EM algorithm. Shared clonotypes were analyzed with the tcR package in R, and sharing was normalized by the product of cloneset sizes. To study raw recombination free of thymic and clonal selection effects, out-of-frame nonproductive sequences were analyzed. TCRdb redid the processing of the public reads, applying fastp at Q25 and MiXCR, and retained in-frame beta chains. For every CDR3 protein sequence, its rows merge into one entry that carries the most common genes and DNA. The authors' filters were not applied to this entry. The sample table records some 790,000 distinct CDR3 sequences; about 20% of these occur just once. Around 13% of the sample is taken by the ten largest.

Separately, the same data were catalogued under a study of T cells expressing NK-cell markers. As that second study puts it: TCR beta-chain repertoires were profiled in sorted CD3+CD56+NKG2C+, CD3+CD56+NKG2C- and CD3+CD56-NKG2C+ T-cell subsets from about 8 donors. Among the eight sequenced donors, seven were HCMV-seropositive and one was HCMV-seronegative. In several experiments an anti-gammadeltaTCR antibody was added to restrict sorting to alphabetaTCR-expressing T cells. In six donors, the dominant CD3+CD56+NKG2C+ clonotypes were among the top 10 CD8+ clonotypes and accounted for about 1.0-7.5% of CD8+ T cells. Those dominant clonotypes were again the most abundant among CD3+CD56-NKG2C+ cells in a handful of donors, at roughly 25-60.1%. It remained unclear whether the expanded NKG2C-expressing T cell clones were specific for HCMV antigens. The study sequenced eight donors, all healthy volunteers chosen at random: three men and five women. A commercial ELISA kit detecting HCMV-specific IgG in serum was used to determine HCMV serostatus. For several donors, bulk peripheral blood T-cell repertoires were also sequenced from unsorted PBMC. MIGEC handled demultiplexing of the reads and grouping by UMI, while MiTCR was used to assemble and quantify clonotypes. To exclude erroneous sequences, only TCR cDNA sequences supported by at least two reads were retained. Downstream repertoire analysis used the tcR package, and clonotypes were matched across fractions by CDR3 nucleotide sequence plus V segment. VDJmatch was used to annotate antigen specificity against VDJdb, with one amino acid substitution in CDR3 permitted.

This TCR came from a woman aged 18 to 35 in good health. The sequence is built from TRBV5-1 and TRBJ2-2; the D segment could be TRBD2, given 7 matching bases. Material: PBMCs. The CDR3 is CASSLAWRGRTGELFF. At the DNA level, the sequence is TGCGCCAGCAGCTTGGCCTGGCGGGGGCGGACCGGGGAGCTGTTTTTT.